The rows below give T cell receptor beta chains drawn from one sample of a study of blood T cell repertoires in COVID-19. Libraries were prepared by immunoSEQ multiplex PCR; TCRdb keeps only in-frame clonotypes and omits some of them. The table includes 55,000 to 65,000 clones, around 87% detected once. What was sequenced was peripheral blood. The source of these receptors is a man aged 60-69 years with active or convalescent COVID-19. Both conserved end residues are part of each CDR3. A D gene is named only where the DNA matches it firmly. The size entry is marked missing in some rows and otherwise reads once, few, many or a size class.

clone size: NA
J gene: TRBJ1-1
V gene: TRBV2
D gene: TRBD1
CDR3 protein: CASRTGVNTEAFF
CDR3 DNA: TGTGCCAGCAGGACAGGGGTGAACACTGAAGCTTTCTTT

clone size: NA
J gene: TRBJ1-6
V gene: TRBV5-1
D gene: NA
CDR3 protein: CASSLGRDQGGSPLHF
CDR3 DNA: TGCGCCAGCAGCTTGGGCCGGGACCAAGGAGGGTCACCCCTCCACTTT

clone size: NA
J gene: TRBJ1-5
V gene: TRBV24-1
D gene: NA
CDR3 protein: CATSDLRDTHQPQHF
CDR3 DNA: TGTGCCACCAGTGATTTAAGGGACACGCATCAGCCCCAGCATTTT

clone size: NA
J gene: TRBJ1-4
V gene: TRBV9
D gene: NA
CDR3 protein: CASSARTTHNEKLFF
CDR3 DNA: TGTGCCAGCAGCGCCAGGACAACCCACAATGAAAAACTGTTTTTT

clone size: NA
J gene: TRBJ2-7
V gene: TRBV6-5
D gene: TRBD2
CDR3 protein: CASSSIRGLARGEQYF
CDR3 DNA: TGTGCCAGCAGTTCCATTAGGGGACTAGCCCGTGGGGAGCAGTACTTC

clone size: NA
J gene: TRBJ2-4
V gene: TRBV5-6
D gene: TRBD2
CDR3 protein: CASSLEFGTSGIGNIQYF
CDR3 DNA: TGTGCCAGCAGCCTGGAGTTTGGGACTAGCGGGATCGGAAACATTCAGTACTTC

clone size: NA
J gene: TRBJ1-4
V gene: TRBV5-1
D gene: NA
CDR3 protein: CASSLTTGTTNEKLFF
CDR3 DNA: TGCGCCAGCAGCCTAACGACGGGTACAACTAATGAAAAACTGTTTTTT

clone size: NA
J gene: TRBJ1-1
V gene: TRBV5-1
D gene: NA
CDR3 protein: CASSLDPDPQTEAFF
CDR3 DNA: TGCGCCAGCAGCTTGGATCCTGATCCGCAGACTGAAGCTTTCTTT

clone size: NA
J gene: TRBJ1-1
V gene: TRBV19
D gene: TRBD1
CDR3 protein: CASSTGHGVGGVWTEAFF
CDR3 DNA: TGTGCCAGTTCCACGGGCCACGGGGTAGGGGGCGTGTGGACTGAAGCTTTCTTT

clone size: once
J gene: TRBJ2-1
V gene: TRBV6-2/TRBV6-3
D gene: TRBD2
CDR3 protein: CASSFTSGLSYNEQFF
CDR3 DNA: TGTGCCAGCAGTTTTACTAGCGGCCTCTCCTACAATGAGCAGTTCTTC

clone size: NA
J gene: TRBJ2-1
V gene: TRBV6-5
D gene: TRBD1
CDR3 protein: CASSSTGGYYGEQFF
CDR3 DNA: TGTGCCAGCAGCTCAACAGGGGGATATTATGGTGAGCAGTTCTTC

clone size: NA
J gene: TRBJ2-5
V gene: TRBV3-1/TRBV3-2
D gene: NA
CDR3 protein: CASSQEAWGRETQYF
CDR3 DNA: TGTGCCAGCAGCCAAGAGGCGTGGGGGAGGGAGACCCAGTACTTC

clone size: NA
J gene: TRBJ1-3
V gene: TRBV6-5
D gene: NA
CDR3 protein: CASRGASGNTIYF
CDR3 DNA: TGTGCCAGCAGAGGAGCCTCTGGAAACACCATATATTTT

clone size: NA
J gene: TRBJ2-5
V gene: TRBV10-3
D gene: TRBD1
CDR3 protein: CAISENDRGQETQYF
CDR3 DNA: TGTGCCATCAGTGAAAACGACAGGGGTCAAGAGACCCAGTACTTC

clone size: NA
J gene: TRBJ1-5
V gene: TRBV27
D gene: TRBD1
CDR3 protein: CASRTGGDNQPQHF
CDR3 DNA: TGTGCCAGCAGGACAGGGGGGGACAATCAGCCCCAGCATTTT

clone size: NA
J gene: TRBJ1-4
V gene: TRBV19
D gene: NA
CDR3 protein: CASSMAATNEKLFF
CDR3 DNA: TGTGCCAGTAGTATGGCTGCAACTAATGAAAAACTGTTTTTT

clone size: NA
J gene: TRBJ1-2
V gene: TRBV19
D gene: NA
CDR3 protein: CASSISQNYGYTF
CDR3 DNA: TGTGCCAGTAGTATCAGTCAGAACTATGGCTACACCTTC

clone size: NA
J gene: TRBJ2-7
V gene: TRBV11-2
D gene: TRBD2
CDR3 protein: CASRRGTSSYEQYF
CDR3 DNA: TGTGCCAGCAGACGGGGGACTAGCTCCTACGAGCAGTACTTC

clone size: NA
J gene: TRBJ2-3
V gene: TRBV28
D gene: NA
CDR3 protein: CASSLTPSTDTQYF
CDR3 DNA: TGTGCCAGCAGCTTGACACCCAGCACAGATACGCAGTATTTT

clone size: NA
J gene: TRBJ2-5
V gene: TRBV11-3
D gene: TRBD2
CDR3 protein: CASSLGGSQETQYF
CDR3 DNA: TGTGCCAGCAGCCTCGGGGGGTCCCAAGAGACCCAGTACTTC

clone size: NA
J gene: TRBJ2-5
V gene: TRBV7-8
D gene: NA
CDR3 protein: CASSLGAGAGAGETQYF
CDR3 DNA: TGTGCCAGCAGCTTAGGGGCAGGGGCAGGGGCCGGCGAGACCCAGTACTTC

clone size: NA
J gene: TRBJ2-1
V gene: TRBV21-1
D gene: NA
CDR3 protein: CASSKDPGRYNEQFF
CDR3 DNA: TGTGCCAGCAGCAAAGATCCCGGCAGGTACAATGAGCAGTTCTTC

clone size: once
J gene: TRBJ2-3
V gene: TRBV5-1
D gene: NA
CDR3 protein: CASSIRAETDTQYF
CDR3 DNA: TGCGCCAGCAGCATTCGAGCGGAGACAGATACGCAGTATTTT

clone size: NA
J gene: TRBJ2-5
V gene: TRBV5-8
D gene: TRBD1
CDR3 protein: CASSRQGFEYQETQYF
CDR3 DNA: TGTGCCAGCAGCCGACAGGGTTTCGAGTACCAAGAGACCCAGTACTTC

clone size: few
J gene: TRBJ1-1
V gene: TRBV13
D gene: NA
CDR3 protein: CASSLAAAKGRGTEAFF
CDR3 DNA: TGTGCCAGCAGCTTAGCCGCGGCTAAGGGCCGAGGGACTGAAGCTTTCTTT

clone size: NA
J gene: TRBJ2-2
V gene: TRBV27
D gene: NA
CDR3 protein: CASSLNTGELFF
CDR3 DNA: TGTGCCAGCAGTCTGAACACCGGGGAGCTGTTTTTT

clone size: NA
J gene: TRBJ2-1
V gene: TRBV7-2
D gene: TRBD1
CDR3 protein: CASSRQGNEQFF
CDR3 DNA: TGTGCCAGCAGCCGACAGGGTAATGAGCAGTTCTTC

clone size: NA
J gene: TRBJ1-6
V gene: TRBV30
D gene: TRBD1
CDR3 protein: CAWRTGGPNSPLHF
CDR3 DNA: TGTGCCTGGAGGACAGGGGGCCCTAATTCACCCCTCCACTTT

clone size: NA
J gene: TRBJ1-2
V gene: TRBV19
D gene: NA
CDR3 protein: CASSERAGYGYTF
CDR3 DNA: TGTGCCAGTAGTGAGAGGGCGGGCTATGGCTACACCTTC

clone size: NA
J gene: TRBJ2-2
V gene: TRBV15
D gene: TRBD2
CDR3 protein: CATSPRSGSGMTGELFF
CDR3 DNA: TGTGCCACCAGCCCCCGGTCGGGGAGCGGGATGACCGGGGAGCTGTTTTTT

clone size: NA
J gene: TRBJ1-2
V gene: TRBV10-3
D gene: NA
CDR3 protein: CAISESVGAYGYTF
CDR3 DNA: TGTGCCATCAGTGAGTCCGTGGGGGCCTATGGCTACACCTTC

clone size: once
J gene: TRBJ1-1
V gene: TRBV9
D gene: TRBD1
CDR3 protein: CASSPRGPMNTEAFF
CDR3 DNA: TGTGCCAGCAGCCCAAGGGGGCCAATGAACACTGAAGCTTTCTTT

clone size: NA
J gene: TRBJ1-1
V gene: TRBV10-3
D gene: NA
CDR3 protein: CATLRPGGPNTEAFF
CDR3 DNA: TGTGCCACCCTCCGGCCCGGGGGGCCGAACACTGAAGCTTTCTTT

clone size: once
J gene: TRBJ1-5
V gene: TRBV2
D gene: TRBD1
CDR3 protein: CASSEVTGSQPQHF
CDR3 DNA: TGTGCCAGCAGTGAAGTGACAGGGAGCCAGCCCCAGCATTTT

clone size: NA
J gene: TRBJ1-2
V gene: TRBV3-1/TRBV3-2
D gene: NA
CDR3 protein: CASSPWGQGNGYTF
CDR3 DNA: TGTGCCAGCAGCCCTTGGGGGCAGGGGAATGGCTACACCTTC

clone size: NA
J gene: TRBJ2-1
V gene: TRBV5-1
D gene: TRBD2
CDR3 protein: CASSFGLAGGHNEQFF
CDR3 DNA: TGCGCCAGCAGCTTCGGACTAGCGGGGGGGCACAATGAGCAGTTCTTC

clone size: NA
J gene: TRBJ2-1
V gene: TRBV7-9
D gene: TRBD1
CDR3 protein: CASNPDRDRGQEQFF
CDR3 DNA: TGTGCCAGCAACCCAGATCGGGACAGGGGGCAGGAGCAGTTCTTC

clone size: NA
J gene: TRBJ2-7
V gene: TRBV6-5
D gene: NA
CDR3 protein: CASSYDRSYEQYF
CDR3 DNA: TGTGCCAGCAGTTACGACAGATCCTACGAGCAGTACTTC

clone size: once
J gene: TRBJ1-6
V gene: TRBV6-5
D gene: TRBD1
CDR3 protein: CASSQQGEGSPLHF
CDR3 DNA: TGTGCCAGCAGTCAACAGGGGGAGGGTTCACCCCTCCACTTT

clone size: NA
J gene: TRBJ2-7
V gene: TRBV7-8
D gene: TRBD2
CDR3 protein: CASSQTSGPSWEQYF
CDR3 DNA: TGTGCCAGCAGCCAGACTAGCGGGCCTTCCTGGGAGCAGTACTTC

clone size: few
J gene: TRBJ1-4
V gene: TRBV4-1
D gene: NA
CDR3 protein: CASSQDRNEKLFF
CDR3 DNA: TGCGCCAGCAGCCAAGATCGGAATGAAAAACTGTTTTTT

clone size: NA
J gene: TRBJ2-2
V gene: TRBV6-5
D gene: TRBD2
CDR3 protein: CASWERGITGELFF
CDR3 DNA: TGTGCCAGCTGGGAGCGGGGGATCACCGGGGAGCTGTTTTTT

clone size: NA
J gene: TRBJ1-2
V gene: TRBV10-3
D gene: TRBD1
CDR3 protein: CAISDLTGTGDGYTF
CDR3 DNA: TGTGCCATCAGTGACTTGACCGGGACAGGGGATGGCTACACCTTC

clone size: NA
J gene: TRBJ2-5
V gene: TRBV24-1
D gene: NA
CDR3 protein: CATSEPWGGAQETQYF
CDR3 DNA: TGTGCCACCAGTGAGCCGTGGGGAGGAGCACAAGAGACCCAGTACTTC

clone size: NA
J gene: TRBJ1-1
V gene: TRBV29-1
D gene: NA
CDR3 protein: CSVGAGQNTEAFF
CDR3 DNA: TGCAGCGTTGGGGCAGGGCAAAACACTGAAGCTTTCTTT

clone size: NA
J gene: TRBJ1-3
V gene: TRBV18
D gene: NA
CDR3 protein: CASSGTDSGNTIYF
CDR3 DNA: TGTGCCAGCTCGGGGACTGACTCTGGAAACACCATATATTTT

clone size: NA
J gene: TRBJ2-5
V gene: TRBV5-4
D gene: TRBD2
CDR3 protein: CASSLTFGTSLQTQYF
CDR3 DNA: TGTGCCAGCAGCTTGACTTTCGGGACTAGCTTACAGACCCAGTACTTC

clone size: NA
J gene: TRBJ1-1
V gene: TRBV18
D gene: NA
CDR3 protein: CASSPQGQVNTEAFF
CDR3 DNA: TGTGCCAGCTCACCCCAGGGGCAGGTGAACACTGAAGCTTTCTTT